This T cell receptor (beta chain) was retrieved from a study of T cells in Graves' hyperthyroidism and ophthalmopathy. Points from the study as a whole: Within blood appeared most thyroid clonotypes that had expanded above 0.001.

Germline lookup yields CDR1 SGHTA and CDR2 FQGNSA. V lost 5 bases and J 8 bases, leaving 18 bases between the germline ends. This CDR3 spans 14 amino acids. This clonotype was detected many times. Its antigen is as yet unknown. Clinical symptoms, serum thyroxine and TRAb, thyroid ultrasound and orbital computed tomography were used for the diagnoses. The source material, RNA transcripts, was used to amplify TCR beta CDR3 regions. The study used the HTBI primer set for a first-round RT-PCR of the TCR CDR3. TCRdb re-derived calls from the multiplex PCR reads in MiXCR, one entry per CDR3 protein. Among around 400,000 distinct CDR3 sequences listed, roughly 15% were seen once.

The TCR sequence derives from a woman aged 60 to 75 with Graves' ophthalmopathy. The chain has TRBV7-2 and TRBJ1-1; D unclear. The sequencing sample was made of blood. The CDR3 protein is CASSPNFGRTEAFF. The DNA of the CDR3 is TGTGCCAGCAGCCCGAACTTCGGACGGACGGAAGCTTTCTTT.